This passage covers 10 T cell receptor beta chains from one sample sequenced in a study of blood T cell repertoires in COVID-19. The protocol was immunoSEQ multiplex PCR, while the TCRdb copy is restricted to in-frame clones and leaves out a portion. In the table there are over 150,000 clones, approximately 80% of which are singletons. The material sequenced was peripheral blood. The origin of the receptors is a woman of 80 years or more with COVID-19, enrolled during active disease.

The CDR3 nucleotides read TGTGCCAGCAGCTTTAGTATTCAGGGAAATGAGCAGTTCTTC. It encodes CASSFSIQGNEQFF. The chain has TRBV11-2 and TRBJ2-1, with a weak D call TRBD1 (5 bases). Trimming pared 3 bases from V and 7 bases from J, leaving 13 bases between. Germline V gene sequence: CDR1 SGHAT, CDR2 FQNNGV. This CDR3 region has 14 residues.

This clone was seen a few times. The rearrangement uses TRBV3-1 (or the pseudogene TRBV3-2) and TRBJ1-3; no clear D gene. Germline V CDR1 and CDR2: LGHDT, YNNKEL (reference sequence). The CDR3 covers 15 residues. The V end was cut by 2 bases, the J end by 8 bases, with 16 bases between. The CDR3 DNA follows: TGTGCCAGCAGCCAAATTCAGACCAGGTTTGACACCATATATTTT. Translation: CASSQIQTRFDTIYF.

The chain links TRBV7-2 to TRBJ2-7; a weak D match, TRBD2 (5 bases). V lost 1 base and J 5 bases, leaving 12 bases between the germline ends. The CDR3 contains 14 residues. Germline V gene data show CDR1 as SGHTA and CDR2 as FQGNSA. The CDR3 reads CASSLDSLGNEQYF. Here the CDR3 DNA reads TGTGCCAGCAGCTTAGACAGCCTCGGGAACGAGCAGTACTTC.

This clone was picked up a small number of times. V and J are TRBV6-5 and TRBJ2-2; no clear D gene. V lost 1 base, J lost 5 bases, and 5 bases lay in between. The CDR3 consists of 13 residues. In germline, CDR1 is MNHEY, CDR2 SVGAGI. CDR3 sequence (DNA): TGTGCCAGCAGTTACTTCGGGACCGGGGAGCTGTTTTTT. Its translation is CASSYFGTGELFF.

The CDR3 DNA reads as TGCGCCAGCAGCTTACAGGGGAGAAACACCGGGGAGCTGTTTTTT. Encoded protein: CASSLQGRNTGELFF. The chain recombines TRBV5-1 with TRBJ2-2; 7 bases map to TRBD1. Losses at the gene ends were 2 bases for V and 2 bases for J; bases not matched to a gene: 3. This CDR3 contains 15 residues. Germline V CDR1 and CDR2: SGHRS, YFSETQ.

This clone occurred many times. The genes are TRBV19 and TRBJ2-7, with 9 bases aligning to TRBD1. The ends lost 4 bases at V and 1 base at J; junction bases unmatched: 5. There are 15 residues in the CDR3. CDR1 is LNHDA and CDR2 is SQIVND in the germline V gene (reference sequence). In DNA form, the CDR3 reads TGTGCCAGTAGTAGACAGGGGGATTGGTCCTACGAGCAGTACTTC. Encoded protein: CASSRQGDWSYEQYF.

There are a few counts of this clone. In DNA form, the CDR3 reads TGTGCCAGCTCAGGACAGGGGGCTGACTATGGCTACACCTTC. Its protein product is CASSGQGADYGYTF. The rearrangement links TRBV2 to TRBJ1-2; 11 positions agree with TRBD1. The CDR3 consists of 14 residues. Looked up from germline, CDR1 is SNHLY and CDR2 is FYNNEI. V gave up 8 bases and J gave up 3 bases; unmatched junction bases: 5.

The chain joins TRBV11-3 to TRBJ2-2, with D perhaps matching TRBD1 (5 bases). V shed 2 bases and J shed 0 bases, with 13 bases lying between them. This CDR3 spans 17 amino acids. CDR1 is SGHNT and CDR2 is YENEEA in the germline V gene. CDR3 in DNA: TGTGCCAGCAGCTTAACCCCAGGGTTCGCGAACACCGGGGAGCTGTTTTTT. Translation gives CASSLTPGFANTGELFF.

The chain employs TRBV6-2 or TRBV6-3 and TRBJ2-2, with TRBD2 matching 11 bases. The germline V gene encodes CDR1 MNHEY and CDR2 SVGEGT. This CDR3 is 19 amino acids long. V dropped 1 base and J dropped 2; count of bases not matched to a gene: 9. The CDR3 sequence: CASSYFLFGTSGNTGELFF. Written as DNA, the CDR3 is TGTGCCAGCAGTTACTTTTTATTTGGGACTAGCGGAAACACCGGGGAGCTGTTTTTT.

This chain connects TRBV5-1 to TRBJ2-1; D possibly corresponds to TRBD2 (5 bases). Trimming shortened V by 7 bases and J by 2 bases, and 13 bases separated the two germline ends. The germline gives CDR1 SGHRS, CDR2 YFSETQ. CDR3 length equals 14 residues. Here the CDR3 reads CASFPGSTYNEQFF. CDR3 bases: TGCGCCAGCTTCCCGGGATCAACCTACAATGAGCAGTTCTTC.